This entry is about one TCR beta chain. Its antigen is unknown. This CDR3 contains 14 residues. Germline CDR1 reads MNHEY; CDR2 reads SVGAGI. V was clipped by 5 bases and J by 9 bases, with 17 bases between them. The sample is drawn from a study of T cell responses to AZD1222 COVID-19 vaccine. Study-wide results and caveats: Spike was spanned by vaccine-associated CD4 TCRs, which were dominant at 160-218 and 743-854.

Sequencing was performed with immunoSEQ multiplex PCR; in TCRdb, only in-frame clones are kept and a portion is missing. The repertoire has about 150,000 clones, approximately 89% of them found once; the top ten carry less than 1.5%. The source material was peripheral blood, sampled 28 days after the second AZD1222 dose. This clonotype was obtained from an adult who received the AZD1222 COVID-19 vaccine. The chain couples TRBV6-5 to TRBJ1-5; D ambiguous. CDR3 residues: CASSKHLAFLPQHF. CDR3 nucleotide sequence: TGTGCCAGCAGTAAGCATCTTGCATTTCTGCCCCAGCATTTT.